The TCR beta chain under discussion was sequenced for a study of blood T cell repertoires in COVID-19. Study at large: Sites across the United States, Italy and Spain contributed samples from acute and convalescent COVID-19.

Across about two dozen US areas, participants ranged in age from about 18 to 90 years. The study assigned cohorts using participant-reported clinical history. Trimming at V came to 6 bases and at J to 0 bases, leaving 9 bases not matched to a gene. Germline CDR1 is ENHRY and CDR2 is SYGVKD. The CDR3 length is 16 residues. In the original analysis: Amplifying reference gene primers gave estimates of nucleated cell counts. The protocol was immunoSEQ multiplex PCR, while the TCRdb copy is restricted to in-frame clones and leaves out a portion. The V and J calls and clone size were taken over from that table, and D and trimming were inferred from the DNA. This sample has hundreds of thousands of clones, with approximately 87% found just once.

This receptor was taken from a woman between 45 and 65 years old in a cohort exposed to, infected with or recovered from COVID-19 (not recorded which). The gene calls are TRBV10-3 and TRBJ1-2; 8 bases fit TRBD1. Sequencing used PBMCs or T cells enriched from blood (not recorded which). CDR3 DNA: TGTGCCATCAGCGACCGGGACAGGAGTACTAACTATGGCTACACCTTC. This encodes CAISDRDRSTNYGYTF.